The 17 T cell receptor beta chains reported below all come from one sample, sequenced in a study of identical twins. TCRdb re-analysed the 5' RACE reads in MiXCR, keeping a single row per CDR3 protein. The repertoire holds 450,000 or so distinct CDR3 sequences, with approximately 25% as singletons. In addition, the sample was reused for a study of T cells expressing NK-cell markers.

Sequencing used CD4+ T cells sorted from blood. Receptors were obtained from a woman aged 18-35 years in good health.

This chain uses TRBV9 with TRBJ2-1; the match to TRBD1 covers 11 bases. V lost 3 bases to trimming and J lost 8 bases; unmatched junction nucleotides: 7. This CDR3 is built from 15 residues. CDR1 is SGDLS, CDR2 YYNGEE, per germline. The CDR3 region has the DNA TGTGCCAGCAGCGATGGACAGGGGGCATTGGATGAGCAGTTCTTC. It specifies CASSDGQGALDEQFF.

The chain combines TRBV2 with TRBJ2-3; 13 positions match TRBD2. CDR3 size: 17 residues. V trimming: 7 bases; J trimming: 0 bases; junction bases outside the gene matches: 7. The germline CDR1 and CDR2 sequences are SNHLY and FYNNEI. The chain's CDR3 is CASKGTSGTSSTDTQYF. In nucleotides, the CDR3 is TGTGCCAGCAAGGGGACTAGCGGGACCTCTAGCACAGATACGCAGTATTTT.

This clonotype was picked up a small number of times. This chain uses TRBV20-1 with TRBJ1-4, with TRBD1 identical over 8 bases. V gave up 0 bases and J gave up 8 bases; unmatched junction bases: 8. Germline loops: CDR1 DFQATT, CDR2 SNEGSKA (reference sequence). The CDR3 is made up of 15 amino acids. CDR3 sequence reads: CSARDRRTGKEKLFF. As DNA, the CDR3 is TGCAGTGCTAGAGATCGGAGGACAGGGAAGGAAAAACTGTTTTTT.

This clonotype was seen a handful of times. The V and J genes are TRBV7-2 and TRBJ2-3; tentative D call: TRBD2 (6 bases). The germline V gene has CDR1 SGHTA and CDR2 FQGNSA. Trimming left V 5 bases short and J 4 bases short, with 13 bases between. This CDR3 comprises 14 residues. The CDR3 DNA reads as TGTGCCAGCAGCGAAAGGGCGGGGTCAGATACGCAGTATTTT. Encoded protein: CASSERAGSDTQYF.

This clonotype was seen a few times. The CDR3 DNA reads TGTGCCAGCAGTTTATTTGCACAGACCTACGAGCAGTACTTC. This gives the protein CASSLFAQTYEQYF. The chain joins TRBV12-3 or TRBV12-4 to TRBJ2-7, with D hard to call. The V end lost 2 bases, the J end lost 2 bases, and 10 bases lay between the germline ends. This CDR3 spans 14 amino acids.

This sequence joins TRBV7-9 and TRBJ2-3; D is unclear. CDR1 and CDR2 from the germline V gene are SEHNR and FQNEAQ (reference sequence). This CDR3 contains 15 residues. V shed 3 bases and J shed 5 bases, with 15 bases lying between them. The CDR3 DNA is TGTGCCAGCAGCTTGGAAGGGTACGAAGAAGATACGCAGTATTTT. As protein: CASSLEGYEEDTQYF.

V gene TRBV5-1 combines with J gene TRBJ2-7; perhaps D is TRBD1 or TRBD2 (5 bases each). Trimming left V 2 bases short and J 2 bases short, with 14 bases between. CDR3 length equals 15 residues. CDR1 and CDR2 (germline): SGHRS, YFSETQ. CDR3 DNA: TGCGCCAGCAGCTTATACCGGGACGGCGCCTACGAGCAGTACTTC. This gives the protein CASSLYRDGAYEQYF. Drawing the rest from reference TRBV5-1 and TRBJ2-7, the complete variable domain is KAGVTQTPRYLIKTRGQQVTLSCSPISGHRSVSWYQQTPGQGLQFLFEYFSETQRNKGNFPGRFSGRQFSNSRSEMNVSTLELGDSALYLCASSLYRDGAYEQYFGPGTRLTVT.

The gene calls are TRBV5-4 and TRBJ1-1; weak D call: TRBD1 (6 bases). Trimming took off 1 base at V and 6 bases at J, with 10 bases between the two ends. From germline, CDR1 is SGHNT and CDR2 YYREEE (reference sequence). The CDR3 runs to 13 residues. CDR3 bases: TGTGCCAGCAGCTTGACACACAGGGCTGAAGCTTTCTTT. Its translation: CASSLTHRAEAFF.

The V gene is TRBV28, the J gene TRBJ2-5; tentatively, D is TRBD1 or TRBD2 (6 bases each). CDR3 size: 15 residues. Germline CDR1 and CDR2: MDHEN and SYDVKM. V was cut by 3 bases and J by 1 base, with 12 bases left in between. This CDR3 is CASSLAGGVQETQYF. CDR3 DNA sequence: TGTGCCAGCAGTTTGGCCGGGGGCGTCCAAGAGACCCAGTACTTC.

This chain links TRBV7-7 with TRBJ2-2; 7 bases match TRBD1. The germline V gene has CDR1 SSHAT and CDR2 FNYEAQ (reference sequence). The CDR3 sequence is 16 residues long. The J segment lost 4 bases and the V segment lost 4 bases, leaving 9 bases of the junction unmatched. The CDR3 reads CASSSSTGSGTGELFF. CDR3 sequence (DNA): TGTGCCAGCAGCTCTTCGACAGGGTCTGGCACCGGGGAGCTGTTTTTT.

This clonotype was observed a few times. The chain couples TRBV20-1 to TRBJ2-2, with D tentatively TRBD2 (5 bases). Germline V CDR1 and CDR2: DFQATT, SNEGSKA (reference sequence). CDR3 length: 13 residues. V was cut by 3 bases and J by 7 bases, with 12 bases left in between. The CDR3 bases are TGCAGTGCTAGGGACTCCTTGGGCGGGGAGCTGTTTTTT. This encodes CSARDSLGGELFF.

This chain uses TRBV27 with TRBJ2-1; 13 bases map to TRBD2. The CDR3 totals 14 residues. V was pared by 7 bases and J by 7 bases, with 4 bases of the junction left unmatched. In germline, CDR1 is MNHEY, CDR2 SMNVEV (reference sequence). The CDR3 reads CASKGTSGENEQFF. DNA of the CDR3: TGTGCCAGCAAAGGGACTAGCGGGGAGAATGAGCAGTTCTTC.

V usage is TRBV6-1 and J usage is TRBJ2-1; D unresolved. Trimming shortened V by 8 bases and J by 10 bases, and 18 bases separated the two germline ends. Germline V gene data show CDR1 as MNHNS and CDR2 as SASEGT. The length of the CDR3 is 13 residues. The CDR3 sequence is CASRAGLLNEQFF. The CDR3 DNA is TGTGCCAGCCGCGCCGGGCTTTTAAACGAGCAGTTCTTC.

V is TRBV2 and J is TRBJ1-6, with no clear D. Germline lookup yields CDR1 SNHLY and CDR2 FYNNEI. Trimming pared 10 bases from V and 12 bases from J, leaving 22 bases between. CDR3 length: 14 amino acids. The CDR3 nucleotides read TGTGCCACCTCCACTCCCGGGCTCTTACGACCCCTCCACTTT. Protein product: CATSTPGLLRPLHF.

The CDR3: CASSSSREEQFF. The CDR3 region has the DNA TGTGCCAGTAGTAGCTCAAGGGAGGAGCAGTTCTTC. The V and J genes are TRBV19 and TRBJ2-1; weak D call: TRBD2 (5 bases). The CDR3 contains 12 residues. V was cut by 4 bases and J by 10 bases, with 11 bases left in between. Germline V gene sequence: CDR1 LNHDA, CDR2 SQIVND (reference sequence).

J is TRBJ1-1 and V is TRBV5-1; no definite D call. The germline gives CDR1 SGHRS, CDR2 YFSETQ. CDR3 length equals 14 residues. V lost 7 bases and J 0 bases, leaving 13 bases between the germline ends. As DNA, the CDR3 is TGCGCCAGCGCAGCAGAGCTATTGAACACTGAAGCTTTCTTT. Encoded protein: CASAAELLNTEAFF. Drawing the rest from reference TRBV5-1 and TRBJ1-1, the complete variable domain is KAGVTQTPRYLIKTRGQQVTLSCSPISGHRSVSWYQQTPGQGLQFLFEYFSETQRNKGNFPGRFSGRQFSNSRSEMNVSTLELGDSALYLCASAAELLNTEAFFGQGTRLTVV.

J is TRBJ1-1 and V is TRBV6-5; D is unresolved. CDR3 length equals 13 residues. V was pared by 2 bases and J by 0 bases, with 4 bases between. CDR1 and CDR2 (germline): MNHEY, SVGAGI. The CDR3 bases are TGTGCCAGCAGTTACAATATGAACACTGAAGCTTTCTTT. Amino acid sequence: CASSYNMNTEAFF.